Listed here are 7 T cell receptor beta chains from one sample, sequenced in a study of PD-L1 blockade in urothelial cancer. Time point reported: pretreatment peripheral blood. The assay was immunoSEQ multiplex PCR, and TCRdb's table has in-frame clones only and misses some. The sample has about 80,000 clones, approximately 86% seen once. The sample was PBMCs, taken around atezolizumab (anti-PD-L1) treatment. These receptors were obtained from a man in his forties with urothelial cancer.

V gene TRBV18 combines with J gene TRBJ2-5; 8 nucleotides match TRBD1. Germline trimming cut 6 bases from V and 5 bases from J; bases unmatched to any gene: 8. Germline lookup yields CDR1 KGHSH and CDR2 LQKENI. The CDR3 totals 14 residues. In DNA form, the CDR3 reads TGTGCCAGCTCGAAACCAGGGGGCTCGGAGACCCAGTACTTC. This encodes CASSKPGGSETQYF.

The chain recombines TRBV6-5 with TRBJ2-7; 8 nucleotides agree with TRBD1. The ends lost 4 bases at V and 2 bases at J; junction bases unmatched: 7. The CDR3 sequence is 15 residues long. Per germline, CDR1 MNHEY and CDR2 SVGAGI. Here the CDR3 reads CASSSRTGLPYEQYF. CDR3 in DNA: TGTGCCAGCAGTTCGCGGACAGGGCTTCCCTACGAGCAGTACTTC.

V and J are TRBV9 and TRBJ2-1; 12 bases are shared with TRBD2. CDR1 SGDLS and CDR2 YYNGEE come from the germline V gene. The CDR3 covers 17 residues. The V segment lost 4 bases and the J segment 5 bases; nucleotides outside the gene matches: 10. CDR3 sequence reads: CASSPQGTSGFNNEQFF. The CDR3, as DNA: TGTGCCAGCAGCCCCCAAGGGACTAGCGGGTTCAACAATGAGCAGTTCTTC.

As for this clone: Mismatch with germline at one junction end may stem from a read error. The rearrangement uses TRBV7-7 and TRBJ2-2; tentatively, D is TRBD1 or TRBD2 (5 bases each). Germline loops: CDR1 SSHAT, CDR2 FNYEAQ (reference sequence). CDR3 size: 14 residues. The CDR3 sequence is CASSLALGAGELFF. CDR3 nucleotides: TGTGCTAGCAGCTTAGCGCTAGGGGCCGGGGAGCTGTTTTTT.

The V call is TRBV6-1, the J call TRBJ2-5, with 10 bases lining up with TRBD1. The CDR3 runs 13 residues. Trimming took 4 bases from V and 5 from J; bases not matched to a gene: 1. Germline-derived CDR1 and CDR2 are MNHNS and SASEGT. CDR3 in amino acids: CASSADRGETQYF. The CDR3 DNA is TGTGCCAGCAGTGCGGACAGGGGGGAGACCCAGTACTTC.

V and J are TRBV28 and TRBJ1-1; D is perhaps TRBD1 (6 bases). CDR1 is MDHEN, CDR2 SYDVKM, per germline. The CDR3 is made up of 16 amino acids. Trimming stripped 4 bases from V and 5 bases from J, with 20 bases between. This CDR3 is CASSYPRGRGRTEAFF. DNA for the CDR3: TGTGCCAGCAGTTACCCCAGGGGTAGGGGGAGAACTGAAGCTTTCTTT. Together with reference TRBV28 and TRBJ1-1, the CDR3 gives the full variable domain: DVKVTQSSRYLVKRTGEKVFLECVQDMDHENMFWYRQDPGLGLRLIYFSYDVKMKEKGDIPEGYSVSREKKERFSLILESASTNQTSMYLCASSYPRGRGRTEAFFGQGTRLTVV.

V gene TRBV7-9 combines with J gene TRBJ2-7; D not resolved. Germline lookup yields CDR1 SEHNR and CDR2 FQNEAQ (reference sequence). The CDR3 is made up of 13 amino acids. The ends were cut back, 8 bases at V and 9 bases at J, with 20 bases in the middle. For the CDR3, the DNA is TGTGCCAGCCGACCTAAAGGAGAACCTGGGCAGTACTTC. This gives the protein CASRPKGEPGQYF.